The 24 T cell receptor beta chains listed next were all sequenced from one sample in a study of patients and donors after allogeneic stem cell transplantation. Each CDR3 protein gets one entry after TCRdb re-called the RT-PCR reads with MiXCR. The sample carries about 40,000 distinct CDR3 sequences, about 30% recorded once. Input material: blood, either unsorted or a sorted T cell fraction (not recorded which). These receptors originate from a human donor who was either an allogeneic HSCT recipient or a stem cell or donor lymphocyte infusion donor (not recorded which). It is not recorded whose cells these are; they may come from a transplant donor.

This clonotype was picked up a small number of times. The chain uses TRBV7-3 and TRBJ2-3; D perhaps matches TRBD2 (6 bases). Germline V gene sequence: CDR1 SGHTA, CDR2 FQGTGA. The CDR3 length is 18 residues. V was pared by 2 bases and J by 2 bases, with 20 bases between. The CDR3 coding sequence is TGTGCCAGCAGCTTATTCGGTTTAGGGGCGGGGCACACAGATACGCAGTATTTT. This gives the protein CASSLFGLGAGHTDTQYF.

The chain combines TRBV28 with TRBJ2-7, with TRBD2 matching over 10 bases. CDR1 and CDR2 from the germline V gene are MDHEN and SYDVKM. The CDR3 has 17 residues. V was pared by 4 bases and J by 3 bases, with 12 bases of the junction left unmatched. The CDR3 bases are TGTGCCAGCAGTTGGGCTAGCGGGAGCCCCTATAACTACGAGCAGTACTTC. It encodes CASSWASGSPYNYEQYF.

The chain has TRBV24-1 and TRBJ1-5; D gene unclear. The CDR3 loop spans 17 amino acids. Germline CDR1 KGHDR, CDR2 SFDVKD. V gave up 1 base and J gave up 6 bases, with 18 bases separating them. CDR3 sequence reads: CATSDFRGQKILQPQHF. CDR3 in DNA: TGTGCCACCAGTGATTTCCGAGGGCAGAAAATCCTTCAGCCCCAGCATTTT.

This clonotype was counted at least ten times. CDR3 sequence: CSATLGVRFSNQPQHF. In DNA, the CDR3 is TGCAGTGCTACCTTGGGGGTGAGGTTCAGCAATCAGCCCCAGCATTTT. The chain couples TRBV20-1 to TRBJ1-5, with TRBD1 as a possible D gene (5 bases). The CDR3 length is 16 residues. Germline CDR1 and CDR2: DFQATT and SNEGSKA (reference sequence). Trimming cost V 4 bases and J 1 base, with 17 bases left between them.

CDR3 nucleotides: TGTGCCAGCAGCGTCACCCCCACAGGTCTCTCTGGAAACACCATATATTTT. It specifies CASSVTPTGLSGNTIYF. The rearrangement links TRBV7-9 to TRBJ1-3; tentative D call: TRBD1 (5 bases). The CDR3 totals 17 residues. Germline V CDR1 and CDR2: SEHNR, FQNEAQ (reference sequence). The V and J ends lost 5 bases and 0 bases respectively, with 17 bases between them.

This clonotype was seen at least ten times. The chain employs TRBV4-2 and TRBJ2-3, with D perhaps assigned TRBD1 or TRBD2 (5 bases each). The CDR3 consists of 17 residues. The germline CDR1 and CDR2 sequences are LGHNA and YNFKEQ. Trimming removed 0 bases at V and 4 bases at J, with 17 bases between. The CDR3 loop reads CASSQDLMGETPDTQYF. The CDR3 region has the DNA TGTGCCAGCAGCCAAGACCTTATGGGGGAGACGCCAGATACGCAGTATTTT.

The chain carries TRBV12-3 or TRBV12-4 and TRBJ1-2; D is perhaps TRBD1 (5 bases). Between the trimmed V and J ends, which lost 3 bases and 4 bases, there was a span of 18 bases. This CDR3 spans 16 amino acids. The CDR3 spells CASSLGPDSRLYGYTF. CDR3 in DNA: TGTGCCAGCAGTTTGGGGCCTGACAGCCGCCTCTATGGCTACACCTTC.

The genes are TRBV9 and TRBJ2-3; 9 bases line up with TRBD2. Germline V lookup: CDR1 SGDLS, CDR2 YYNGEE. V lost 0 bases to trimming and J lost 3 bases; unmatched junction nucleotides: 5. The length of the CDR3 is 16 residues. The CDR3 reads CASSVGGTSPTDTQYF. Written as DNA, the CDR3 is TGTGCCAGCAGCGTAGGAGGGACTAGCCCTACAGATACGCAGTATTTT.

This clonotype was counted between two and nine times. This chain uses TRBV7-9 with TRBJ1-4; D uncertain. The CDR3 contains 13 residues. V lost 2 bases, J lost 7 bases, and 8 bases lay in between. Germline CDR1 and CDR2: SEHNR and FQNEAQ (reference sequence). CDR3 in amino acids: CASSLLGSEKLFF. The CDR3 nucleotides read TGTGCCAGCAGCTTACTGGGGAGTGAAAAACTGTTTTTT.

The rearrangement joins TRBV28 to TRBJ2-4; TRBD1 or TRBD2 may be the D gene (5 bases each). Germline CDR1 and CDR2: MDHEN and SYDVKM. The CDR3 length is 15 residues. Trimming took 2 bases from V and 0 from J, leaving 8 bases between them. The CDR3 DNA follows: TGTGCCAGCAGTTTAACCGGGACAGCCAAAAACATTCAGTACTTC. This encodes CASSLTGTAKNIQYF. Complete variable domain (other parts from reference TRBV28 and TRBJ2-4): DVKVTQSSRYLVKRTGEKVFLECVQDMDHENMFWYRQDPGLGLRLIYFSYDVKMKEKGDIPEGYSVSREKKERFSLILESASTNQTSMYLCASSLTGTAKNIQYFGAGTRLSVL.

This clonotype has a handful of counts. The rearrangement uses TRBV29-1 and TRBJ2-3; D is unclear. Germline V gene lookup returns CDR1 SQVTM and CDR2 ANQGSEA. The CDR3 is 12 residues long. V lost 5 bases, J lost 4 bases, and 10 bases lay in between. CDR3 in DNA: TGCAGCGTTAAAGTAGCCGCAGATACGCAGTATTTT. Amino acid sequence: CSVKVAADTQYF.

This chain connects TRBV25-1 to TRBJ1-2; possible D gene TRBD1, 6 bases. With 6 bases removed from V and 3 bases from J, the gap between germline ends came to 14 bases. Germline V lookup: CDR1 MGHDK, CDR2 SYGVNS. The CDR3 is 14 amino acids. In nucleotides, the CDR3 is TGTGCCAGCAGAGGGGACATTGCACACTATGGCTACACCTTC. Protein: CASRGDIAHYGYTF.

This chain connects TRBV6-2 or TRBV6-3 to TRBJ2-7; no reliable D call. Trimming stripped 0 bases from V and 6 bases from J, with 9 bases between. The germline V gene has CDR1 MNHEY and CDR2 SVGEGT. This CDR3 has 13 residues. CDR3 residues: CASSYSRWTEQYF. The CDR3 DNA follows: TGTGCCAGCAGTTACTCGAGGTGGACCGAGCAGTACTTC.

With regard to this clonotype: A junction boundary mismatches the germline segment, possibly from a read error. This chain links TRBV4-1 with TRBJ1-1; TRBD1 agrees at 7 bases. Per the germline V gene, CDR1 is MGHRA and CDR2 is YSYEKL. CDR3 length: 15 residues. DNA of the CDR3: TGCGCCAGCAGCCACCCCGTGACAGGGAACGCTGAAGCTTTCTTT. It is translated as CASSHPVTGNAEAFF.

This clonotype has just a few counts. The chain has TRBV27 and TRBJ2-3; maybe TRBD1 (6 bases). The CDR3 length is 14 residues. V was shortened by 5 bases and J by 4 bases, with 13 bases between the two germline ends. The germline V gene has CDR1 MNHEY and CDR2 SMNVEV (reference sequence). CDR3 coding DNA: TGTGCCAGCAGTCCATATGGGGGCGCAGATACGCAGTATTTT. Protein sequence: CASSPYGGADTQYF.

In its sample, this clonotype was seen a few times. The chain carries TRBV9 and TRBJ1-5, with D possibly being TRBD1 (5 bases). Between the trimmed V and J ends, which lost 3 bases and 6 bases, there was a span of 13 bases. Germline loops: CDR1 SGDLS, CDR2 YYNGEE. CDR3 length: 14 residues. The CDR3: CASSGGLESQPQHF. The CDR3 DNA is TGTGCCAGCAGCGGGGGCCTCGAGAGTCAGCCCCAGCATTTT. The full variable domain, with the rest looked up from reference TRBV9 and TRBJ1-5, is DSGVTQTPKHLITATGQRVTLRCSPRSGDLSVYWYQQSLDQGLQFLIQYYNGEERAKGNILERFSAQQFPDLHSELNLSSLELGDSALYFCASSGGLESQPQHFGDGTRLSIL.

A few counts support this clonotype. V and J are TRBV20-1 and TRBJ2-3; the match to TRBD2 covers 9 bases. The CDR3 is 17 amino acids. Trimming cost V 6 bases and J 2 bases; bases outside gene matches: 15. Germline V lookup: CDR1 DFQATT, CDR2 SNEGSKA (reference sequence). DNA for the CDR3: TGCAGTGCCTCCCCTCCGCTAGCGGGAAAATTCACAGATACGCAGTATTTT. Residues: CSASPPLAGKFTDTQYF.

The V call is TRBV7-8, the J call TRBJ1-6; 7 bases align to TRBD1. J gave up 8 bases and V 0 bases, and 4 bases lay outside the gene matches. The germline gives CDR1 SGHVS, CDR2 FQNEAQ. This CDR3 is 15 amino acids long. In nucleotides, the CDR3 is TGTGCCAGCAGCTTAGCAGGGACAGTGGATTCACCCCTCCACTTT. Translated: CASSLAGTVDSPLHF.

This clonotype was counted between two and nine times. This CDR3 reads CASSFWGSGNTIYF. CDR3 in DNA: TGTGCCAGCAGTTTTTGGGGCTCCGGAAACACCATATATTTT. V and J are TRBV12-3 or TRBV12-4 and TRBJ1-3; D perhaps matches TRBD1 (5 bases). The CDR3 runs to 14 residues. V dropped 3 bases and J dropped 4 bases, with 10 bases sitting between them.

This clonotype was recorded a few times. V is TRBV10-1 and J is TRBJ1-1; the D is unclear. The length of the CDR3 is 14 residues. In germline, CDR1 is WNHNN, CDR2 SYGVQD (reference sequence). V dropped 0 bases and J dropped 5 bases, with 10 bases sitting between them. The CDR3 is CASSESKGRTEAFF. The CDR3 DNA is TGCGCCAGCAGTGAGTCAAAGGGAAGGACTGAAGCTTTCTTT.

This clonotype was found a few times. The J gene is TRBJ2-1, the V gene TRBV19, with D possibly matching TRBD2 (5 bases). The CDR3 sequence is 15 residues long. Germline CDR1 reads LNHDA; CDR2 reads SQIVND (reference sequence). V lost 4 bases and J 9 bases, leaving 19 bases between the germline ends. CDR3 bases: TGTGCCAGTAGTACGGTGCGGGTTAGAACCGGTGAGCAGTTCTTC. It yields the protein CASSTVRVRTGEQFF.

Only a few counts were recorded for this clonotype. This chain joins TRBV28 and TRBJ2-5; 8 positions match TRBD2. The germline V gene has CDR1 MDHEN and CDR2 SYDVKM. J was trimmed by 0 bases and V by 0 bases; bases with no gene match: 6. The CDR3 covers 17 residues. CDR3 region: CASSLWSGGPHQETQYF. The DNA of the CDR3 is TGTGCCAGCAGTTTATGGTCGGGAGGGCCCCACCAAGAGACCCAGTACTTC.

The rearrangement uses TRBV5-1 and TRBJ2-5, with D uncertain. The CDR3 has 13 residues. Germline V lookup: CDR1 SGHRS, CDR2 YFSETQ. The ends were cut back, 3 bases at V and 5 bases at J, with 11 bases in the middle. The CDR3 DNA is TGCGCCAGCAGCTGGAAGTCAGCGGAGACCCAGTACTTC. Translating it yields CASSWKSAETQYF.

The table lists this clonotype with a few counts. The CDR3 protein is CASYDSSSYEQYF. CDR3 bases: TGTGCCAGTTACGACAGCAGCTCCTACGAGCAGTACTTC. The chain joins TRBV12-3 or TRBV12-4 to TRBJ2-7; D possibly corresponds to TRBD1 (5 bases). The CDR3 runs 13 residues. Trimming shortened V by 9 bases and J by 0 bases, and 12 bases separated the two germline ends.